The TCR beta chain described here comes from a study of T cell responses to AZD1222 COVID-19 vaccine. Findings and caveats of the study: Just 5 to 7 AZD1222 recipients were seropositive at baseline. Clonal diversity was possibly underestimated; the donors were predominantly white British and more often female.

With regard to this clone: Its antigen is unknown.

Profiling relied on immunoSEQ multiplex PCR, and the TCRdb table lists in-frame clones only, not all of them. Found here are over 95,000 clones, approximately 90% of them singletons; the top ten hold around 8.3%. The V gene lost 1 base and the J gene lost 7 bases, with 8 bases spanning the gap. In germline, CDR1 is SEHNR, CDR2 FQNEAQ (reference sequence). The CDR3 length is 14 residues. The material sequenced was peripheral blood, taken 28 days after the second AZD1222 dose. This TCR was sampled from an adult who received the AZD1222 COVID-19 vaccine. V and J are TRBV7-9 and TRBJ1-6; D gene ambiguous. The CDR3 spells CASSLDSGNSPLHF. The DNA of the CDR3 is TGTGCCAGCAGCTTAGACAGTGGAAATTCACCCCTCCACTTT.